Following are 28 T cell receptor beta chains from one sample sequenced in a study of T cell responses to AZD1222 COVID-19 vaccine. Measured with immunoSEQ multiplex PCR; TCRdb has only the in-frame clones, and not every one. The data contain around 140,000 clones, 93% of them singletons. Sequences were derived from peripheral blood, sampled on day 0 of AZD1222 vaccination. The origin of the receptors is an adult in good health.

The chain employs TRBV6-2 or TRBV6-3 and TRBJ2-7; D is ambiguous. The V gene lost 0 bases and the J gene lost 0 bases, with 15 bases spanning the gap. Germline lookup yields CDR1 MNHEY and CDR2 SVGEGT. There are 17 residues in the CDR3. CDR3 residues: CASSYSIARSGSYEQYF. Written as DNA, the CDR3 is TGTGCCAGCAGTTACTCGATCGCGCGGTCGGGCTCCTACGAGCAGTACTTC.

This clone has only one observation. This sample includes further DNA sequences coding for the same CDR3. The V gene is TRBV9, the J gene TRBJ1-4; TRBD1 might be the D (5 bases). The CDR3 length is 14 residues. With 0 bases removed from V and 5 bases from J, the gap between germline ends came to 8 bases. CDR1 SGDLS and CDR2 YYNGEE come from the germline V gene. In DNA form, the CDR3 reads TGTGCCAGCAGCGTAGGTCAGGGAAATGAAAAACTGTTTTTT. Residues: CASSVGQGNEKLFF.

This clone was found a few times. This rearrangement joins TRBV6-2 or TRBV6-3 to TRBJ2-6; 7 bases fit TRBD1. The CDR3 runs 15 residues. Germline lookup yields CDR1 MNHEY and CDR2 SVGEGT. Germline trimming cut 5 bases from V and 4 bases from J; bases unmatched to any gene: 5. The CDR3 loop is CASSITGDGANVLTF. The CDR3 nucleotides read TGTGCCAGCAGTATTACAGGGGACGGGGCCAACGTCCTGACTTTC.

The genes are TRBV5-1 and TRBJ1-2, with TRBD1 identical over 8 bases. Per the germline V gene, CDR1 is SGHRS and CDR2 is YFSETQ. Trimming took 5 bases from V and 8 from J; bases not matched to a gene: 11. This CDR3 has 14 residues. Here the CDR3 DNA reads TGCGCCAGCAGGTTACAGGGGGAGTCGTCCGGCTACACCTTC. Amino acid sequence: CASRLQGESSGYTF.

This rearrangement joins TRBV5-6 to TRBJ2-7; D may match TRBD1 or TRBD2 (5 bases each). V was clipped by 2 bases and J by 13 bases, with 16 bases between them. This CDR3 contains 12 residues. CDR1 is SGHDT and CDR2 is YYEEEE in the germline V gene. The CDR3 bases are TGTGCCAGCAGCTTTGCAGTAGGGGAGAGATACTTC. Its protein product is CASSFAVGERYF.

The chain carries TRBV7-9 and TRBJ1-2, with a possible D match to TRBD1 (5 bases). This CDR3 contains 12 residues. Germline V gene sequence: CDR1 SEHNR, CDR2 FQNEAQ (reference sequence). V shed 6 bases and J shed 8 bases, with 13 bases lying between them. CDR3 DNA: TGTGCCAGCAGTTTGGGGGTCTTAGGCTACACCTTC. Translation: CASSLGVLGYTF.

CDR3 in amino acids: CATSEGEGSTDTQYF. The CDR3 DNA sequence: TGTGCCACCAGTGAAGGGGAGGGGAGCACAGATACGCAGTATTTT. The V gene is TRBV24-1, the J gene TRBJ2-3, with 7 bases lining up with TRBD2. The CDR3 covers 15 residues. Germline V gives CDR1 KGHDR, CDR2 SFDVKD. V gave up 4 bases and J gave up 0 bases; unmatched junction bases: 3.

The J gene is TRBJ1-5, the V gene TRBV19; D ambiguous. Trimming took 6 bases from V and 0 from J, leaving 12 bases between them. This CDR3 has 15 residues. CDR1 is LNHDA and CDR2 is SQIVND in the germline V gene (reference sequence). CDR3 amino acids: CASRSGQNSNQPQHF. Here the CDR3 DNA reads TGTGCCAGTAGAAGTGGGCAGAATAGCAATCAGCCCCAGCATTTT.

The V and J genes are TRBV29-1 and TRBJ1-2; possibly TRBD1 for D (6 bases). The CDR3 sequence is 13 residues long. CDR1 and CDR2 from the germline V gene are SQVTM and ANQGSEA. V was cut by 3 bases and J by 7 bases, with 15 bases left in between. CDR3 in DNA: TGCAGCGTTGATTCGGAGACAGGCCGTGGCTACACCTTC. This codes for CSVDSETGRGYTF.

The J gene is TRBJ1-1, the V gene TRBV19; maybe TRBD1 (6 bases). This CDR3 region has 15 residues. Germline lookup yields CDR1 LNHDA and CDR2 SQIVND (reference sequence). Trimming stripped 3 bases from V and 1 base from J, with 12 bases between. The CDR3 bases are TGTGCCAGTAGTATGCACAGGGCACAGAACACTGAAGCTTTCTTT. Amino acid sequence: CASSMHRAQNTEAFF.

CDR3 in amino acids: CASSQNPVGSSGNTIYF. CDR3 sequence (DNA): TGCGCCAGCAGCCAGAACCCGGTCGGGAGCTCTGGAAACACCATATATTTT. The chain carries TRBV4-3 and TRBJ1-3; D is undetermined. Germline V lookup: CDR1 LGHNA, CDR2 YSLEER. The CDR3 covers 17 residues. Trimming removed 3 bases from V and 0 bases from J, with 15 bases in between.

This rearrangement joins TRBV5-1 to TRBJ1-1, with D unresolved. The CDR3 covers 13 residues. V lost 4 bases and J 8 bases, leaving 15 bases between the germline ends. Germline CDR1 is SGHRS and CDR2 is YFSETQ. This CDR3 reads CASSALAAAEAFF. CDR3 sequence (DNA): TGCGCCAGCAGCGCTTTGGCGGCTGCGGAAGCTTTCTTT.

The genes are TRBV6-5 and TRBJ2-7; weak D call: TRBD2 (6 bases). The CDR3 runs 12 residues. V was cut by 7 bases and J by 1 base, with 8 bases left in between. CDR1 is MNHEY and CDR2 is SVGAGI in the germline V gene. The CDR3, as DNA: TGTGCCAGCACCGGACTATCCTACGAGCAGTACTTC. Translating gives CASTGLSYEQYF.

This clone appeared a single time. The chain links TRBV15 to TRBJ1-4; D is unclear. This CDR3 region has 15 residues. Germline V gene data show CDR1 as LNHNV and CDR2 as YYDKDF (reference sequence). With 2 bases removed from V and 7 bases from J, the gap between germline ends came to 14 bases. CDR3 bases: TGTGCCACCAGCAGAACTTCGGCGGATATTGAAAAACTGTTTTTT. This encodes CATSRTSADIEKLFF.

This clone was detected only once. The chain joins TRBV30 to TRBJ1-3; a weak D match, TRBD1 (6 bases). The CDR3 consists of 15 residues. Trimming took off 0 bases at V and 4 bases at J, with 13 bases between the two ends. CDR1 and CDR2 from the germline V gene are GTSNPN and SVGIG (reference sequence). In nucleotides, the CDR3 is TGTGCCTGGAGTGTACGGGGGGGCGCGGGAAACACCATATATTTT. Encoded protein: CAWSVRGGAGNTIYF.

The gene calls are TRBV29-1 and TRBJ2-1; 13 positions match TRBD2. The CDR3 is 15 amino acids. The J segment lost 4 bases and the V segment lost 6 bases, leaving 6 bases of the junction unmatched. CDR1 SQVTM and CDR2 ANQGSEA come from the germline V gene. This chain's CDR3 is CSVPRGLAGYNEQFF. The DNA for the CDR3 is TGCAGCGTCCCCAGGGGACTAGCGGGGTACAATGAGCAGTTCTTC.

V gene TRBV10-3 combines with J gene TRBJ1-2; TRBD1 aligns across 7 bases. The V gene end was trimmed by 7 bases and the J gene end by 5 bases; junction bases not matched to a gene: 13. CDR1 and CDR2 (germline): ENHRY, SYGVKD. The CDR3 is 15 amino acids. CDR3 loop: CAIMGSYEGAYGYTF. CDR3 sequence (DNA): TGTGCCATCATGGGGAGCTACGAGGGGGCATATGGCTACACCTTC.

This clone was recorded only once. The chain has TRBV30 and TRBJ1-6, with 9 nucleotides matching TRBD1. The CDR3 covers 14 residues. Unmatched junction bases numbered 7, after V lost 7 bases and J lost 6 bases. The germline gives CDR1 GTSNPN, CDR2 SVGIG (reference sequence). The CDR3 bases are TGTGCCTCGTCACCGGGACAGGGTAATTCACCCCTCCACTTT. Translated: CASSPGQGNSPLHF. The variable domain in full, with the rest retrieved from reference TRBV30 and TRBJ1-6, is SQTIHQWPATLVQPVGSPLSLECTVEGTSNPNLYWYRQAAGRGLQLLFYSVGIGQISSEVPQNLSASRPQDRQFILSSKKLLLSDSGFYLCASSPGQGNSPLHFGNGTRLTVT.

The chain has TRBV7-9 and TRBJ2-2, with D possibly being TRBD1 (6 bases). The length of the CDR3 is 15 residues. Germline CDR1 and CDR2: SEHNR and FQNEAQ (reference sequence). Trimming removed 5 bases at V and 1 base at J, with 11 bases between. CDR3: CASSPRTENTGELFF. DNA for the CDR3: TGTGCCAGCAGCCCGAGGACAGAGAACACCGGGGAGCTGTTTTTT.

V and J are TRBV6-1 and TRBJ2-5; TRBD2 might be the D (5 bases). V was clipped by 2 bases and J by 5 bases, with 18 bases between them. This CDR3 is built from 16 residues. CDR1 is MNHNS and CDR2 is SASEGT in the germline V gene. CDR3 nucleotides: TGTGCCAGCAGTGAAACGATCGGGGTCCTCCGGGAGACCCAGTACTTC. Protein: CASSETIGVLRETQYF.

This chain links TRBV7-2 with TRBJ2-7, with a possible D match to TRBD2 (6 bases). The V gene's germline CDR1 is SGHTA and CDR2 FQGNSA. The V end was cut by 4 bases, the J end by 2 bases, with 12 bases between. The CDR3 runs 14 residues. Written as DNA, the CDR3 is TGTGCCAGCAGCTCGATAGCGGTAGCCTACGAGCAGTACTTC. Its protein is CASSSIAVAYEQYF.

The chain uses TRBV15 and TRBJ1-6, with D possibly matching TRBD1 (6 bases). CDR3 length: 14 amino acids. Germline V gives CDR1 LNHNV, CDR2 YYDKDF (reference sequence). Trimming removed 1 base at V and 5 bases at J, with 6 bases between. The CDR3 DNA is TGTGCCACCAGCAGAGGACAGGATAATTCACCCCTCCACTTT. Translation gives CATSRGQDNSPLHF.

The chain couples TRBV19 to TRBJ1-1, with TRBD1 identical over 8 bases. CDR3 length equals 14 residues. Germline V lookup: CDR1 LNHDA, CDR2 SQIVND (reference sequence). Trimming took 5 bases from V and 5 from J; bases not matched to a gene: 7. CDR3 DNA sequence: TGTGCCAGTAGTCCCGGACAGGGATGGACTGAAGCTTTCTTT. Its translation is CASSPGQGWTEAFF.

The J gene is TRBJ1-6, the V gene TRBV7-2; D ambiguous. In germline, CDR1 is SGHTA, CDR2 FQGNSA. The CDR3 sequence is 14 residues long. V dropped 5 bases and J dropped 6 bases, with 11 bases sitting between them. The CDR3 is CASSPRTSNSPLHF. In DNA, the CDR3 is TGTGCCAGCAGCCCCAGGACCTCTAATTCACCCCTCCACTTT.

This clone came up once. The chain employs TRBV29-1 and TRBJ1-2, with 11 bases lining up with TRBD1. With V trimmed by 6 bases and J by 4 bases, 4 bases remained unmatched. Per the germline V gene, CDR1 is SQVTM and CDR2 is ANQGSEA. This CDR3 spans 13 amino acids. The CDR3, as DNA: TGCAGCGTCCGGACAGGGGGCGGCTATGGCTACACCTTC. This gives the protein CSVRTGGGYGYTF.

J is TRBJ2-1 and V is TRBV19; 8 bases map to TRBD2. V shed 4 bases and J 3 bases; nucleotides not matched to a gene: 8. The CDR3 is made up of 16 amino acids. Germline lookup yields CDR1 LNHDA and CDR2 SQIVND (reference sequence). This chain's CDR3 is CASSTLEAGGYNEQFF. The CDR3 DNA is TGTGCCAGTAGTACCCTTGAGGCGGGGGGCTACAATGAGCAGTTCTTC.

This clone was seen a single time. The chain uses TRBV27 and TRBJ1-1, with 7 bases that match TRBD1. V gave up 8 bases and J gave up 2 bases; unmatched junction bases: 5. The CDR3 is made up of 13 amino acids. Germline assignment: CDR1 MNHEY and CDR2 SMNVEV (reference sequence). The CDR3 DNA follows: TGTGCCAGCTCGGGACAGATCAACACTGAAGCTTTCTTT. Translating it yields CASSGQINTEAFF.

The chain is built from TRBV27 and TRBJ1-6, with D unclear. This CDR3 comprises 15 residues. Trimming removed 2 bases from V and 7 bases from J, with 12 bases in between. Germline-derived CDR1 and CDR2 are MNHEY and SMNVEV (reference sequence). The CDR3 sequence: CASSLDAGGNSPLHF. The CDR3 DNA sequence: TGTGCCAGCAGTTTAGATGCAGGAGGAAATTCACCCCTCCACTTT.